The rows below give T cell receptor beta chains drawn from one sample of a study of cytomegalovirus exposure and HLA in healthy donors. Profiling relied on immunoSEQ multiplex PCR, and the TCRdb table lists in-frame clones only, not all of them. The table records just over 95,000 clones, around 84% of them present only once. The sequenced sample was PBMCs. Source of these receptors: a woman in her thirties or forties in good health and CMV-seropositive. Each CDR3 is given with its conserved first and last residue. Fields, in order: CDR3 protein, CDR3 DNA, clone size, J gene, V gene, D gene. D genes are given only for firm matches. Rows may omit the clone size; those that give it use once, few, many or a size class.

CASSEVGPYTEAFF TGTGCCAGCAGTGAAGTGGGCCCCTACACTGAAGCTTTCTTT - TRBJ1-1 TRBV2 -
CASSLRLDSTDTQYF TGTGCCAGCAGCCTGCGACTAGATAGCACAGATACGCAGTATTTT - TRBJ2-3 TRBV5-5 -
CASSIGTGLAGVGQYF TGCGCCAGCAGCATTGGAACGGGACTAGCGGGAGTCGGGCAGTACTTC - TRBJ2-7 TRBV5-1 TRBD2
CASSLWTGQLENTIYF TGCGCCAGCAGCCTGTGGACAGGGCAATTGGAAAACACCATATATTTT - TRBJ1-3 TRBV5-1 TRBD1
CASSLPVGGSGEKLFF TGTGCCAGCAGCTTACCCGTTGGGGGCTCGGGGGAAAAACTGTTTTTT - TRBJ1-4 TRBV7-2 -
CASSQDSGYGYTF TGCGCCAGCAGCCAAGATTCGGGCTATGGCTACACCTTC few TRBJ1-2 TRBV4-1 -
CASTETTGTQYF TGTGCCAGTACCGAAACCACCGGTACGCAGTATTTT - TRBJ2-3 TRBV2 -
CASNRLGVRFF TGTGCCAGCAACAGACTGGGAGTCCGGTTCTTC - TRBJ2-1 TRBV28 -
CASSLGQGDEQYF TGTGCCAGTAGTCTTGGACAGGGCGACGAGCAGTACTTC - TRBJ2-7 TRBV19 TRBD1
CASSQQFSGNTIYF TGTGCCAGCAGCCAACAGTTCTCTGGAAACACCATATATTTT few TRBJ1-3 TRBV6-5 -
CASRGTGGLGEQYF TGTGCCAGCAGGGGGACAGGGGGACTGGGGGAGCAGTACTTC - TRBJ2-7 TRBV6-1 TRBD1
CASSVYYPTGELFF TGTGCCAGCAGTGTTTACTACCCCACCGGGGAGCTGTTTTTT - TRBJ2-2 TRBV6-1 -
CASSATGYNQPQHF TGTGCCAGCAGCGCCACAGGTTACAATCAGCCCCAGCATTTT - TRBJ1-5 TRBV7-2 -
CASSLNNREFTEAFF TGTGCCAGCAGCTTAAATAACAGGGAATTTACTGAAGCTTTCTTT - TRBJ1-1 TRBV7-9 -
CAISREGTEAFF TGTGCCATCAGCAGGGAGGGCACTGAAGCTTTCTTT - TRBJ1-1 TRBV10-3 -
CATSRDRDIQYF TGTGCCACCAGCAGAGATCGGGACATTCAGTACTTC - TRBJ2-4 TRBV15 -
CASREDGNQPQHF TGTGCCAGCCGCGAGGATGGCAATCAGCCCCAGCATTTT - TRBJ1-5 TRBV6-5 -
CASSLLPGLAGGMVDTQYF TGTGCCAGCAGCTTACTCCCGGGACTAGCGGGAGGGATGGTGGATACGCAGTATTTT - TRBJ2-3 TRBV7-8 TRBD2
CATSTGTSGSNEQFF TGTGCCACCAGCACAGGGACTAGCGGGAGCAATGAGCAGTTCTTC - TRBJ2-1 TRBV15 TRBD2
CASSSQPQGFTDTQYF TGTGCCAGCAGCTCGCAACCGCAGGGGTTCACAGATACGCAGTATTTT - TRBJ2-3 TRBV7-6 -
CASSQDSGGSYNEQFF TGTGCCAGCAGCCAAGATTCGGGAGGCTCCTACAATGAGCAGTTCTTC - TRBJ2-1 TRBV4-2 TRBD2
CASSLGDLAGVDTQYF TGCGCCAGCAGCTTGGGGGACCTAGCGGGGGTAGATACGCAGTATTTT - TRBJ2-3 TRBV5-1 TRBD2
CAWSKSNTGELFF TGTGCCTGGAGCAAATCGAACACCGGGGAGCTGTTTTTT - TRBJ2-2 TRBV30 -
CASRSGTGSWGFPYNEQFF TGTGCCAGCAGGTCCGGGACAGGGTCTTGGGGTTTTCCCTACAATGAGCAGTTCTTC few TRBJ2-1 TRBV5-8 TRBD1
CASRGLRGPGTEAFF TGTGCCAGCAGGGGTTTGAGGGGGCCCGGGACTGAAGCTTTCTTT few TRBJ1-1 TRBV2 TRBD1
CASSVQDGANVLTF TGTGCCAGCAGTGTACAGGATGGGGCCAACGTCCTGACTTTC - TRBJ2-6 TRBV6-4 -
CASSQTLGSSYNEQFF TGTGCCAGCAGCCAGACTCTGGGTAGCTCCTACAATGAGCAGTTCTTC few TRBJ2-1 TRBV7-3 -
CASSLPRGPDTEAFF TGTGCCAGCAGCTTGCCCAGGGGGCCTGACACTGAAGCTTTCTTT - TRBJ1-1 TRBV5-4 TRBD1
CASRPDRAGELFF TGTGCCAGCAGACCGGACAGGGCCGGGGAGCTGTTTTTT - TRBJ2-2 TRBV11-2 TRBD1
CASSLLVPGGLLEQYF TGTGCCAGCAGTTTATTGGTACCGGGAGGGCTACTCGAGCAGTACTTC - TRBJ2-7 TRBV27 TRBD2
CASSVSGAGERNEQFF TGCGCCAGCAGTGTAAGCGGGGCGGGAGAGAGGAATGAGCAGTTCTTC - TRBJ2-1 TRBV10-1 TRBD2
CSARNTGGLFF TGCAGCGCGAGGAACACCGGGGGGCTGTTTTTT - TRBJ2-2 TRBV29-1 -
CASSVRQAGMLVDGYTF TGTGCCAGCAGTGTCCGACAGGCAGGGATGCTCGTGGATGGCTACACCTTC - TRBJ1-2 TRBV2 -
CASSLIRLANNQPQHF TGTGCCAGCAGTTTAATCAGGCTGGCGAACAATCAGCCCCAGCATTTT - TRBJ1-5 TRBV28 -
CAISESVGQGTNEQYF TGTGCCATCAGTGAGTCTGTAGGACAGGGCACCAACGAGCAGTACTTC once TRBJ2-7 TRBV10-3 TRBD1
CASSQVLAGGNEQFF TGTGCCAGCAGCCAAGTCCTAGCGGGAGGCAATGAGCAGTTCTTC - TRBJ2-1 TRBV16 TRBD2
CASSLADAGPQYF TGTGCCAGCAGCTTAGCGGATGCGGGACCGCAGTATTTT - TRBJ2-3 TRBV7-8 -